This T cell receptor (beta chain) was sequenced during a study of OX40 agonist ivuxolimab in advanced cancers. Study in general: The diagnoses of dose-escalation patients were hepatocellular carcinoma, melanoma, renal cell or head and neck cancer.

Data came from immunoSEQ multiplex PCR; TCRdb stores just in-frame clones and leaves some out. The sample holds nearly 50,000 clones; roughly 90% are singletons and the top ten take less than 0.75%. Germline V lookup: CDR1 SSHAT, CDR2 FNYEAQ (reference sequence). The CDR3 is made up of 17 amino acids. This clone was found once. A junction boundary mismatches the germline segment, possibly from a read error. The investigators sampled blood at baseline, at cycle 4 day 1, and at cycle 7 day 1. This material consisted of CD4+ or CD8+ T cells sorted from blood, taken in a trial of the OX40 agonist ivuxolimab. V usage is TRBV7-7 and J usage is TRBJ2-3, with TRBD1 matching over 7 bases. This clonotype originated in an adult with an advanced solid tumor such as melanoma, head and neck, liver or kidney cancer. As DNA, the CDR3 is TGTGCTAGCAGCTTAGCGAGGACAGGTTATAGAGCAGATACGCAGTATTTT. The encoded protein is CASSLARTGYRADTQYF.